This T cell receptor (beta chain) originates from a study of blood T cell repertoires in COVID-19. Study summary: Acute and convalescent COVID-19 samples came from the United States, Italy and Spain. In each case, the material was cDNA or gDNA derived from T cells, B-cell-depleted T cells, or PBMCs.

Trimming removed 0 bases at V and 3 bases at J, with 13 bases between. Germline loops: CDR1 SGHDT, CDR2 YYEEEE. The length of the CDR3 is 15 residues. In the source study's methods: Quantification of nucleated cells was approximated via reference gene primer amplification. Repertoires were generated with immunoSEQ multiplex PCR, while TCRdb's copy carries only in-frame clones and drops some. V, J and clone size are taken as reported in that table, and D and trimming were inferred from the DNA itself. The top ten hold over 35% of the sample, which has roughly 90,000 clones, about 85% seen once. The specimen was peripheral blood. The receptor was derived from a man older than 75 with acute or convalescent COVID-19. The chain joins TRBV5-6 to TRBJ2-7, with D possibly being TRBD1 (6 bases). The CDR3 loop reads CASSLEAGDIYEQYF. CDR3 nucleotides: TGTGCCAGCAGCTTGGAGGCAGGGGACATCTACGAGCAGTACTTC.